This is a list of T cell receptor beta chains from one sample in a study of blood T cell repertoires in COVID-19. Libraries were prepared by immunoSEQ multiplex PCR; TCRdb keeps only in-frame clonotypes and omits some of them. This table has some 220,000 clones, approximately 91% appearing once. The sequencing sample was made of peripheral blood. These receptors were collected from a young man with COVID-19, enrolled during active disease. Each CDR3 is given without its conserved first and last residue.

>TRBJ1-6|TRBV19
AASEGTANSPLH
>TRBJ2-2|TRBV5-4
ASSFAAGVTGELF
>TRBJ2-3|TRBV9
ASSVEASLRTDTQY
>TRBJ2-7|TRBV19
ASSISPGGRSYEQY
>TRBJ1-1|TRBV7-9
ASSLRAEAF
>TRBJ2-1|TRBV12-2
ASRLESIEPWTADKSYNEQF
>TRBJ1-5|TRBV12-1
ASSQHGNQPQH
>TRBJ1-1|TRBV5-1
ASSLFAGKNTEAF
>TRBJ1-6|TRBV9
ASSPAWESPLH
>TRBJ2-7|TRBV5-4
ASSYQGFGYEQY
>TRBJ2-5|TRBV18
ASSRQQGGGETQY
>TRBJ1-2|TRBV9
ASKKGLGHYGYT
>TRBJ2-5|TRBV7-7
ASSLGGGASKETQY
>TRBJ2-7|TRBV9
ASSHRDRGPDFYEQY
>TRBJ2-7|TRBV7-6
ASSLGAGDSYEQY
>TRBJ1-2|TRBV12-3/TRBV12-4
ASTQGSPDGYT
>TRBJ1-2|TRBV3-1/TRBV3-2
ASSQEGGSYGYT
>TRBJ2-2|TRBV9
ASSAGTSSNGELF
>TRBJ1-1|TRBV20-1
SASGGGPLTEAF
>TRBJ1-5|TRBV5-1
ASSPGTGGPGQPQH
>TRBJ1-2|TRBV12-3/TRBV12-4
ASSLGGGYT
>TRBJ2-3|TRBV14
ASSQLAGVLTDTQY
>TRBJ2-4|TRBV11-2
ASSSQGFADIQY
>TRBJ2-1|TRBV25-1
ASSSRGSEQF
>TRBJ2-7|TRBV30
AWSPGWSSYEQY